The 3 T cell receptor beta chains below all came from one sample that was sequenced in a study of monozygotic twins with inflammatory bowel disease (dated 2019 in TCRdb). To prepare the library, 5' RACE was applied. Sequencing relied on an Illumina HiSeq 2500. After the reads were reprocessed by TCRdb, one entry was made per CDR3 protein sequence, with no DNA. The table held for this sample gives approximately 200,000 distinct CDR3 sequences. Together, the top ten hold roughly 1.5% of the sample. Sequences were obtained from blood. The receptor source for this set is a human donor with ulcerative colitis or Crohn's disease, or a healthy co-twin of an affected twin (not recorded which).

The chain has TRBV12-3 or TRBV12-4 and TRBJ2-5; there is no DNA to check the TCRdb D call of TRBD2. The length of the CDR3 is 13 residues. Here the CDR3 reads CASSLWGVETQYF.

The chain is built from TRBV12-3 or TRBV12-4 and TRBJ1-5; TCRdb outputs TRBD1, but without DNA this stays unchecked. This CDR3 comprises 16 residues. CDR3 sequence: CASRSSSKQGNQPQHF.

The chain joins TRBV13 to TRBJ2-7; TCRdb names TRBD1, which stays unverified in the absence of DNA. CDR3 length: 14 residues. Germline CDR1 and CDR2: PRHDT and FYEKMQ (reference sequence). The CDR3 protein is CASTTDRATYEQYF.